This T cell receptor (beta chain) derives from a study of shared clonotypes between healthy human individuals. Study-wide points: Despite large depth, rarefaction showed incomplete sorted-subset sequencing. Memory subsets had estimated richness that was generally smaller than that of naive subsets.

This CDR3 region has 12 residues. V lost 2 bases to trimming and J lost 4 bases, with 5 bases between them. The V gene's germline CDR1 is SGHTA and CDR2 FQGTGA. Worth noting for this clone: Its specificity is unknown. Other DNA sequences in this sample translate to the same CDR3.

Profiling relied on immunoSEQ multiplex PCR, and the TCRdb table lists in-frame clones only, not all of them. The table lists about 2.3 million clones, 80% to 95% of them singletons. Sequenced input: naive CD4+ T cells from PBMCs. Described subset: CD45RA+ positively selected. The TCR was taken from a young man in good health. Some clones in this sample may be carry-over from other donors' samples. The chain couples TRBV7-3 to TRBJ2-5; the D is unclear. The chain's CDR3 is CASSLAGETQYF. DNA for the CDR3: TGTGCCAGCAGCTTAGCAGGAGAGACCCAGTACTTC. The whole variable domain, remainder taken from reference TRBV7-3 and TRBJ2-5, is GAGVSQTPSNKVTEKGKYVELRCDPISGHTALYWYRQSLGQGPEFLIYFQGTGAADDSGLPNDRFFAVRPEGSVSTLKIQRTERGDSAVYLCASSLAGETQYFGPGTRLLVL.